Following are 26 T cell receptor beta chains from one sample sequenced in a study of post-analysis software for immune sequencing data. Study-level findings and limits: Compared with controls, patients had more of five TRBV segments, including TRBV5-6, TRBV5-1 and TRBV20-1.

Their cognate antigens are unknown. Tagging with unique molecular identifiers was a feature of the TCR beta cDNA libraries. TCRdb itself ran the PCR reads through MiXCR, one entry per CDR3 protein. The repertoire consists of about 820,000 distinct CDR3 sequences, with around 50% occurring once and the leading ten covering over 4%. Specimen: blood. These receptors all come from a girl aged 5-17 years with multiple sclerosis.

This chain joins TRBV20-1 and TRBJ2-7; a weak D match, TRBD1 (5 bases). Germline-derived CDR1 and CDR2 are DFQATT and SNEGSKA (reference sequence). The CDR3 is made up of 13 amino acids. Between the trimmed V and J ends, which lost 6 bases and 3 bases, there was a span of 15 bases. The CDR3 loop is CSAYDRSFYEQYF. Here the CDR3 DNA reads TGCAGTGCCTATGACAGAAGCTTCTACGAGCAGTACTTC.

The chain uses TRBV14 and TRBJ1-2; no firm D call. V lost 0 bases and J 1 base, leaving 6 bases between the germline ends. Looked up from germline, CDR1 is SGHDN and CDR2 is FVKESK. The CDR3 consists of 14 residues. The CDR3, as DNA: TGTGCCAGCAGCCAAGATCCACGTAACTATGGCTACACCTTC. Encoded protein: CASSQDPRNYGYTF.

This clonotype has a handful of counts. The chain employs TRBV7-2 and TRBJ2-5, with TRBD2 matching 11 bases. This CDR3 region has 16 residues. With 5 bases clipped from V and 5 bases from J, the junction kept 10 bases outside the gene matches. The V gene's germline CDR1 is SGHTA and CDR2 FQGNSA. This CDR3 is CASSPRLAGSRETQYF. The CDR3 region has the DNA TGTGCCAGCAGCCCCAGACTAGCGGGGAGCCGGGAGACCCAGTACTTC.

The gene calls are TRBV7-3 and TRBJ2-1; 11 positions agree with TRBD2. Germline trimming cut 5 bases from V and 7 bases from J; bases unmatched to any gene: 13. Per germline, CDR1 SGHTA and CDR2 FQGTGA. This CDR3 contains 17 residues. The CDR3 DNA is TGTGCCAGCAGCCCCTCCGGGGCTAGCGGGAGGTCTAATGAGCAGTTCTTC. Its translation: CASSPSGASGRSNEQFF.

This clonotype occurred a few times. The chain combines TRBV24-1 with TRBJ2-1; no firm D call. Germline loops: CDR1 KGHDR, CDR2 SFDVKD. Trimming cost V 1 base and J 6 bases, with 9 bases left between them. The CDR3 totals 14 residues. CDR3 nucleotide sequence: TGTGCCACCAGTGATTTAAGGTTAGGCAATGAGCAGTTCTTC. Protein: CATSDLRLGNEQFF.

This clonotype was picked up a small number of times. The genes are TRBV6-6 and TRBJ2-4; 13 nucleotides align to TRBD2. The DNA end favors TRBJ2-7, so the J call may be wrong. There are 15 residues in the CDR3. Germline loops: CDR1 MNHNY, CDR2 SVGAGI (reference sequence). CDR3 coding DNA: TGTGCCAGCAGTTACCGAGGACTAGCGGGAGACGAGCAGTACTTC. Amino acid sequence: CASSYRGLAGDEQYF.

This sequence joins TRBV20-1 and TRBJ2-3; maybe TRBD1 (6 bases). CDR3 length equals 12 residues. With 5 bases removed from V and 8 bases from J, the gap between germline ends came to 14 bases. The germline CDR1 and CDR2 sequences are DFQATT and SNEGSKA (reference sequence). CDR3 sequence reads: CSAFDRKGTQYF. Here the CDR3 DNA reads TGCAGTGCTTTCGACAGGAAGGGTACGCAGTATTTT.

The chain couples TRBV7-6 to TRBJ2-5, with 10 nucleotides matching TRBD2. The CDR3 has 15 residues. The germline gives CDR1 SGHVS, CDR2 FNYEAQ. Trimming took 3 bases from V and 4 from J; bases not matched to a gene: 5. This chain's CDR3 is CASSFTSGIGETQYF. The CDR3 DNA is TGTGCCAGCAGCTTTACTAGCGGGATAGGAGAGACCCAGTACTTC.

This clonotype appeared a few times. The J gene is TRBJ2-7, the V gene TRBV27, with a possible D match to TRBD1 (6 bases). The length of the CDR3 is 13 residues. Germline assignment: CDR1 MNHEY and CDR2 SMNVEV (reference sequence). Trimming cost V 5 bases and J 2 bases, with 10 bases left between them. As DNA, the CDR3 is TGTGCCAGCAGTACGGACAGAGCCTACGAGCAGTACTTC. This encodes CASSTDRAYEQYF.

This chain uses TRBV4-2 with TRBJ2-6; D may be TRBD2 (5 bases). CDR1 is LGHNA and CDR2 is YNFKEQ in the germline V gene. V dropped 1 base and J dropped 4 bases, with 5 bases sitting between them. The CDR3 is made up of 14 amino acids. CDR3 nucleotide sequence: TGTGCCAGCAGCCAAGCGGGAGGGGCCAACGTCCTGACTTTC. Translation gives CASSQAGGANVLTF.

The chain joins TRBV7-9 to TRBJ2-6; 12 nucleotides agree with TRBD2. Looked up from germline, CDR1 is SEHNR and CDR2 is FQNEAQ (reference sequence). Trimming at V came to 3 bases and at J to 2 bases, leaving 5 bases not matched to a gene. This CDR3 is built from 18 residues. This chain's CDR3 is CASSFRLAGVTGANVLTF. The DNA of the CDR3 is TGTGCCAGCAGCTTTAGACTAGCGGGAGTAACTGGGGCCAACGTCCTGACTTTC. Variable domain in full (rest from reference TRBV7-9 and TRBJ2-6): DTGVSQNPRHKITKRGQNVTFRCDPISEHNRLYWYRQTLGQGPEFLTYFQNEAQLEKSRLLSDRFSAERPKGSFSTLEIQRTEQGDSAMYLCASSFRLAGVTGANVLTFGAGSRLTVL.

This sequence joins TRBV5-1 and TRBJ1-6, with TRBD1 matching over 9 bases. Germline CDR1 SGHRS, CDR2 YFSETQ. The CDR3 covers 17 residues. V trimming: 4 bases; J trimming: 0 bases; junction bases outside the gene matches: 5. The CDR3 DNA reads TGCGCCAGCAGCCCGGGACAGGGAAACTCCTATAATTCACCCCTCCACTTT. This gives the protein CASSPGQGNSYNSPLHF.

The V call is TRBV6-1, the J call TRBJ2-1; D possibly uses TRBD1 or TRBD2 (5 bases each). The CDR3 totals 17 residues. The V and J ends lost 5 bases and 5 bases respectively, with 22 bases between them. Per germline, CDR1 MNHNS and CDR2 SASEGT. The CDR3 bases are TGTGCCAGCAGTCCGTTGGGACCCCAGTCGGGTAACAATGAGCAGTTCTTC. It translates to CASSPLGPQSGNNEQFF.

This clonotype came up a few times. Here the CDR3 DNA reads TGTGCCAGCAGCGTCCCGGGGGAGACCCAGTACTTC. Encoded protein: CASSVPGETQYF. The chain links TRBV7-3 to TRBJ2-5; D possibly corresponds to TRBD2 (5 bases). Between the trimmed V and J ends, which lost 5 bases and 5 bases, there was a span of 9 bases. This CDR3 has 12 amino acids. Germline CDR1 and CDR2: SGHTA and FQGTGA. Full variable domain (rest looked up from reference TRBV7-3 and TRBJ2-5): GAGVSQTPSNKVTEKGKYVELRCDPISGHTALYWYRQSLGQGPEFLIYFQGTGAADDSGLPNDRFFAVRPEGSVSTLKIQRTERGDSAVYLCASSVPGETQYFGPGTRLLVL.

J is TRBJ2-4 and V is TRBV7-2; D may be TRBD1 or TRBD2 (6 bases each). Germline V gene data show CDR1 as SGHTA and CDR2 as FQGNSA. This CDR3 region has 12 residues. Trimming cost V 5 bases and J 13 bases, with 15 bases left between them. The chain's CDR3 is CASSAPPGAQYF. The CDR3 region has the DNA TGTGCCAGCAGCGCCCCCCCGGGGGCCCAGTACTTC.

This clonotype turned up a few times. This sequence joins TRBV29-1 and TRBJ2-7; tentatively, D is TRBD1 (6 bases). CDR1 SQVTM and CDR2 ANQGSEA come from the germline V gene. V lost 4 bases and J 4 bases, leaving 17 bases between the germline ends. The CDR3 loop spans 14 amino acids. The CDR3 spells CSVACDRQKYEQYF. As DNA, the CDR3 is TGCAGCGTTGCATGTGACAGGCAAAAATACGAGCAGTACTTC.

This clonotype was counted only a few times. The chain has TRBV3-1 and TRBJ2-5, with D maybe TRBD2 (7 bases). Trimming pared 4 bases from V and 3 bases from J, leaving 15 bases between. The CDR3 totals 15 residues. Germline CDR1 and CDR2: LGHDT and YNNKEL (reference sequence). In nucleotides, the CDR3 is TGTGCCAGCAGCCTTGCGGGGGCCGAGGAAGAGACCCAGTACTTC. Encoded protein: CASSLAGAEEETQYF.

This chain uses TRBV5-1 with TRBJ2-7; TRBD2 might be the D (5 bases). The V end was cut by 0 bases, the J end by 1 base, with 8 bases between. The CDR3 runs to 14 residues. Germline loops: CDR1 SGHRS, CDR2 YFSETQ. CDR3 residues: CASSLVSESYEQYF. The CDR3 region has the DNA TGCGCCAGCAGCTTGGTTAGCGAATCCTACGAGCAGTACTTC.

This clonotype appeared once. At one of its ends the junction is not consistent with the germline gene, which may arise from a read error. This rearrangement joins TRBV9 to TRBJ2-7, with unresolved D. Germline V CDR1 and CDR2: SGDLS, YYNGEE. CDR3 length equals 14 residues. CDR3 loop: CVSSVAPEHYEQYF. CDR3 in DNA: TGTGTCAGCAGCGTAGCTCCAGAACACTACGAGCAGTACTTC.

For the CDR3, the DNA is TGCGCCAGCAGCCAACCTTTCGGGAGGGCCCCTAACTATGGCTACACCTTC. Translating gives CASSQPFGRAPNYGYTF. The chain has TRBV4-1 and TRBJ1-2; D not certain. CDR3 length equals 17 residues. CDR1 and CDR2 (germline): MGHRA, YSYEKL. Trimming removed 2 bases from V and 0 bases from J, with 16 bases in between.

The chain is built from TRBV6-5 and TRBJ2-7; the match to TRBD2 covers 8 bases. The V gene's germline CDR1 is MNHEY and CDR2 SVGAGI. There are 15 residues in the CDR3. V lost 2 bases and J lost 5; bases outside the gene matches: 8. Written as DNA, the CDR3 is TGTGCCAGCAGTTACACGAGCGGGAGTTTCCACGAGCAGTACTTC. Translation: CASSYTSGSFHEQYF.

This clonotype was found once. The chain joins TRBV5-1 to TRBJ2-1; 10 positions match TRBD2. Near its end, the DNA agrees better with TRBJ2-7, so the J call may be wrong. The CDR3 has 18 residues. The germline gives CDR1 SGHRS, CDR2 YFSETQ. Here the CDR3 DNA reads TGCGCCAGCAGCTCCGGGGGACTAGCGCTAAGCTCCTACAATGAGCAGTACTTC. This gives the protein CASSSGGLALSSYNEQYF.

The rearrangement links TRBV6-4 to TRBJ2-6; D remains ambiguous. Germline assignment: CDR1 MRHNA and CDR2 SNTAGT. V lost 0 bases, J lost 0 bases, and 12 bases lay in between. The CDR3 loop spans 18 amino acids. DNA of the CDR3: TGTGCCAGCAGTGACTCGGGGTACTCAGGCTCTGGGGCCAACGTCCTGACTTTC. Its protein product is CASSDSGYSGSGANVLTF.

This clonotype was observed a few times. The CDR3 spells CASSTDTNYEQYF. In nucleotides, the CDR3 is TGCGCCAGCAGCACGGACACAAACTACGAGCAGTACTTC. The V call is TRBV5-1, the J call TRBJ2-7; tentative D call: TRBD1 (5 bases). The CDR3 extends over 13 amino acids. V was cut by 4 bases and J by 3 bases, with 11 bases left in between. CDR1 and CDR2 (germline): SGHRS, YFSETQ. Complete variable domain (other parts from reference TRBV5-1 and TRBJ2-7): KAGVTQTPRYLIKTRGQQVTLSCSPISGHRSVSWYQQTPGQGLQFLFEYFSETQRNKGNFPGRFSGRQFSNSRSEMNVSTLELGDSALYLCASSTDTNYEQYFGPGTRLTVT.

This chain connects TRBV6-1 to TRBJ2-5, with 11 nucleotides matching TRBD2. J lost 3 bases, V lost 9 bases, and 0 bases had no gene match. The CDR3 sequence is 12 residues long. The V gene's germline CDR1 is MNHNS and CDR2 SASEGT. The CDR3 protein is CARGLAEETQYF. The CDR3 region has the DNA TGTGCCAGGGGACTAGCGGAAGAGACCCAGTACTTC.

The genes are TRBV6-6 and TRBJ1-2; the D is unclear. Germline V gene sequence: CDR1 MNHNY, CDR2 SVGAGI (reference sequence). With 10 bases removed from V and 7 bases from J, the gap between germline ends came to 25 bases. CDR3 size: 15 residues. For the CDR3, the DNA is TGTGCCACCAGAGGGCCACCAAACATGACGCGTGGCTACACCTTC. Translation: CATRGPPNMTRGYTF.